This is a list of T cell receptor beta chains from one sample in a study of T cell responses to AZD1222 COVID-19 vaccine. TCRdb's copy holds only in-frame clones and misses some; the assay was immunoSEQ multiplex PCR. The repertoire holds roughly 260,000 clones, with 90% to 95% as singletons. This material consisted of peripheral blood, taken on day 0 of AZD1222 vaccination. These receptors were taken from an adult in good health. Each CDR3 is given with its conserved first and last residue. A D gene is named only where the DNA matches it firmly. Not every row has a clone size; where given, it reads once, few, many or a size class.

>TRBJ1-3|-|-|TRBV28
TGTGCCAGCAGTTCACCAGACACCATCTCTGGAAACACCATATATTTT
CASSSPDTISGNTIYF
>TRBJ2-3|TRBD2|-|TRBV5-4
TGTGCCAGCAGCCCCTCCGGTGCGGGGGGGAGAGATACGCAGTATTTT
CASSPSGAGGRDTQYF
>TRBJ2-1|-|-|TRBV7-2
TGTGCCAGCAGCTTAGGCCCGGTAGGGCAGTTCTTC
CASSLGPVGQFF
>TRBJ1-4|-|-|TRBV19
TGTGCCAGTGGCCCGGGACGCCATAATGAAAAACTGTTTTTT
CASGPGRHNEKLFF
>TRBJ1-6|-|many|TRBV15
TGTGCCACCAGCAGAGGGCTGGGGCCAAATTCACCCCTCCACTTT
CATSRGLGPNSPLHF
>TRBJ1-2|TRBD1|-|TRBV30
TGTGCCTGGAGTGTATTGGGCTCGACAGGGGGCTATGGCTACACCTTC
CAWSVLGSTGGYGYTF
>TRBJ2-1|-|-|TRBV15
TGTGCCACCAGCAGAGAGGGGCAGAACTACAATGAGCAGTTCTTC
CATSREGQNYNEQFF
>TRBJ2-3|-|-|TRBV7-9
TGTGCCAGCAGCTTAGCTAACAGTGAAGATACGCAGTATTTT
CASSLANSEDTQYF
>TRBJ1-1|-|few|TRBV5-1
TGCGCCAGCAGCTTGGCCGTGGGAACTGAAGCTTTCTTT
CASSLAVGTEAFF
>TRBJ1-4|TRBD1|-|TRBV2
TGTGCCAGCAGTGTAAGGACAGGACCTAATGAAAAACTGTTTTTT
CASSVRTGPNEKLFF
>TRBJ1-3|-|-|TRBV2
TGTGCCAGCAGACAAGGGGAGGGCGCTGGAAACACCATATATTTT
CASRQGEGAGNTIYF
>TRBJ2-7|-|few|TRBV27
TGTGCCAGCACCCGACAGGGACTTGGCGAGCAGTACTTC
CASTRQGLGEQYF
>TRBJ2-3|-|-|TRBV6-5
TGTGCCAGCAGTTACTCACCAGAGGGGGCAGATACGCAGTATTTT
CASSYSPEGADTQYF
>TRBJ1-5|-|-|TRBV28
TGTGCCAGCAGCCGACAGCAGAATCAGCCCCAGCATTTT
CASSRQQNQPQHF
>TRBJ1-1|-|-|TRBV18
TGTGCCAGTCTGCAAGCGGGACAGAACACTGAAGCTTTCTTT
CASLQAGQNTEAFF
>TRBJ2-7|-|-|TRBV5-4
TGTGCCAGCAGCCCCTTCCCGCGGGGGACACGACACGAGCAGTACTTC
CASSPFPRGTRHEQYF
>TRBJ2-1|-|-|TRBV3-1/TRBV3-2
TGTGCCAGCAGACGGCTACTAGGGCCCTACAATGAGCAGTTCTTC
CASRRLLGPYNEQFF
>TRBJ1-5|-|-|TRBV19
TGTGCCAGTAGTATACTCGAGTCTGGGCGGCAGCCCCAGCATTTT
CASSILESGRQPQHF
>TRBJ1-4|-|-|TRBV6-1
TGTGCCAGCAGTGAAGGGGCAGCCCTCATTAATGAAAAACTGTTTTTT
CASSEGAALINEKLFF
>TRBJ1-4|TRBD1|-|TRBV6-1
TGTGCCAGCAGTGACAGGGGGCGTGAGGAACTGTTTTTT
CASSDRGREELFF
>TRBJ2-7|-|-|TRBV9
TGTGCCAGCAGCGCCTCGACCTCCTACGAGCAGTACTTC
CASSASTSYEQYF
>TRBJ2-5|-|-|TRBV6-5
TGTGCCAGCAGTCAGGGGGGGGAGACCCAGTACTTC
CASSQGGETQYF
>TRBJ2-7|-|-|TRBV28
TGTGCCAGCAATGGCGGGGCGAGCTCCTACGAGCAGTACTTC
CASNGGASSYEQYF
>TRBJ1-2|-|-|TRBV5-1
TGCGCCAGCACCCTTCGAGGCGGATCTAACTATGGCTACACCTTC
CASTLRGGSNYGYTF
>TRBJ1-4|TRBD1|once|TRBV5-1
TGCGCCAGCAGCCAAGGAGGACAGGGCTTCGAAAAACTGTTTTTT
CASSQGGQGFEKLFF
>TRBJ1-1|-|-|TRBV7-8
TGTGCCAGCAGCTTAGTCTCTGCCGGGGATATGAACACTGAAGCTTTCTTT
CASSLVSAGDMNTEAFF
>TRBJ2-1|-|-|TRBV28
TGTGCCACCACGGCCCCTAGCTCCTACAATGAGCAGTTCTTC
CATTAPSSYNEQFF
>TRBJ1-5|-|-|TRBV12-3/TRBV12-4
TGTGCCAGCACCTCCCACGGGGGGCAGCCCCAGCATTTT
CASTSHGGQPQHF
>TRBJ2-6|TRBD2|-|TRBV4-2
TGTGCCAGCAGCCAAGGGACTAGCGGGGGGGCCTCTGGGGCCAACGTCCTGACTTTC
CASSQGTSGGASGANVLTF
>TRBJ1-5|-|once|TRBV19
TGTGCCAGTAATAGACAGGTCCCCTCCAATCAGCCCCAGCATTTT
CASNRQVPSNQPQHF
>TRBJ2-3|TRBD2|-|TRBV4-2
TGTGCCAGCAGCCAAGAAGAGCGGGGGGGCAATACGCAGTATTTT
CASSQEERGGNTQYF
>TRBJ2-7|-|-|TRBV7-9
TGTGCCAGCAGCTTCGGCGAGGTAATTGGTTACGAGCAGTACTTC
CASSFGEVIGYEQYF
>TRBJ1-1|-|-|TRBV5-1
TGCGCCAGCAGCTTGGTGAGGGGAAACACTGAAGCTTTCTTT
CASSLVRGNTEAFF
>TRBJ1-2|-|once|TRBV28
TGTGCCAGCAGTGAGGACTCCCTGAGGGGCTACACCTTC
CASSEDSLRGYTF
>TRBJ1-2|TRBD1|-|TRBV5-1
TGCGCCAGCAGCTGGGGGACAGGGCTGATGTATGGCTACACCTTC
CASSWGTGLMYGYTF
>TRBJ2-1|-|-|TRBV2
TGTGCCAGCAGTGGGGAGCCCCGGGGCAATGAGCAGTTCTTC
CASSGEPRGNEQFF
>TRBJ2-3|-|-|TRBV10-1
TGCGCCAGCAGCTTACACTTTCCTCCTGCGCAGTATTTT
CASSLHFPPAQYF
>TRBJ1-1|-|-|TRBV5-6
TGTGCCAGCAGCTTAGGATTTTACACTGAAGCTTTCTTT
CASSLGFYTEAFF
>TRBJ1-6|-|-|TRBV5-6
TGTGCCAGCAGCCTGGTGGGGGGGGCCGATAATTCACCCCTCCACTTT
CASSLVGGADNSPLHF
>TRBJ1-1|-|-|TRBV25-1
TGTGCCAGCTCGACAGTGAACACTGAAGCTTTCTTT
CASSTVNTEAFF
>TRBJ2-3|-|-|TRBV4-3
TGCGCCAGCAGCCTGGGGACGGGGGATACGCAGTATTTT
CASSLGTGDTQYF